This T cell receptor beta chain was profiled in a study of T cell responses to AZD1222 COVID-19 vaccine. The assay was immunoSEQ multiplex PCR, and TCRdb's table has in-frame clones only and misses some. Among tens of thousands of clones listed, 86% were seen once. Trimming removed 5 bases at V and 4 bases at J, with 9 bases between. The CDR3 spans 13 residues. Germline CDR1 MDHEN, CDR2 SYDVKM. The clonotype comes from an adult in good health. Material: peripheral blood, obtained on day 0 of AZD1222 vaccination. The chain combines TRBV28 with TRBJ1-5; D gene unclear. CDR3 residues: CASSPAGNQPQHF. Here the CDR3 DNA reads TGTGCCAGCAGTCCCGCGGGGAATCAGCCCCAGCATTTT. The complete variable domain, with remaining parts taken from reference TRBV28 and TRBJ1-5, reads DVKVTQSSRYLVKRTGEKVFLECVQDMDHENMFWYRQDPGLGLRLIYFSYDVKMKEKGDIPEGYSVSREKKERFSLILESASTNQTSMYLCASSPAGNQPQHFGDGTRLSIL.